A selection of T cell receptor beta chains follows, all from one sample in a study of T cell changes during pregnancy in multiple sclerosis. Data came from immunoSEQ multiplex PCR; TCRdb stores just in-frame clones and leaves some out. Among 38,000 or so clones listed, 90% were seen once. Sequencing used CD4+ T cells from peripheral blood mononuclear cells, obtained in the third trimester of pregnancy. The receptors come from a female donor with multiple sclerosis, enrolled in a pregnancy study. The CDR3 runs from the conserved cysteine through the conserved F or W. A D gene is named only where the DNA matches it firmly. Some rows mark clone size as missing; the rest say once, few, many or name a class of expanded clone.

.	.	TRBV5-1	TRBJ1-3	CASSLADRSSGNTIYF	TGCGCCAGCAGCTTGGCCGACAGATCCTCTGGAAACACCATATATTTT
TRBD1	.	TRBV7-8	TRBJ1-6	CASSLDRVSPLHF	TGTGCCAGCAGCCTGGACAGGGTTTCACCCCTCCACTTT
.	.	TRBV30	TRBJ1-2	CAWGRDYGYTF	TGTGCCTGGGGGCGGGACTATGGCTACACCTTC
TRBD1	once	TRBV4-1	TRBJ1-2	CASSQGAGGGDYGYTF	TGCGCCAGCAGCCAAGGGGCAGGGGGCGGTGACTATGGCTACACCTTC
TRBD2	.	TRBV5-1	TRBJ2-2	CASSLGASGRARAGELFF	TGCGCCAGCAGCTTGGGGGCTTCCGGGAGGGCCCGCGCCGGGGAGCTGTTTTTT
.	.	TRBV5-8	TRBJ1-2	CASSFASYGYTF	TGTGCCAGCAGTTTTGCTAGCTATGGCTACACCTTC
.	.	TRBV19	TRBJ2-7	CASSIGGPAVGEQYF	TGTGCCAGTAGTATAGGGGGGCCAGCAGTGGGAGAGCAGTACTTC
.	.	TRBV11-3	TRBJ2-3	CASRPGGTDTQYF	TGTGCCAGCAGGCCGGGAGGCACAGATACGCAGTATTTT
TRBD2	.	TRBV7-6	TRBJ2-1	CASSSLLLAGTFNEQFF	TGTGCCAGCAGCTCCCTTTTGCTAGCGGGGACTTTTAATGAGCAGTTCTTC
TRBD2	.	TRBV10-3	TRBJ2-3	CAISDPGTSSHTQYF	TGTGCCATCAGTGACCCCGGGACTAGCTCACATACGCAGTATTTT
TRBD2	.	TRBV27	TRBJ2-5	CASSLFPPGRRAQETQYF	TGTGCCAGCAGTTTATTTCCTCCCGGGAGGAGAGCCCAAGAGACCCAGTACTTC
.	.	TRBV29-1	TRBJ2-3	CSVRGPGGDTQYF	TGCAGCGTTCGCGGCCCTGGCGGGGATACGCAGTATTTT
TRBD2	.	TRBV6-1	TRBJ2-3	CASSAPGSGRAGITDTQYF	TGTGCCAGCAGTGCCCCGGGTAGCGGGAGGGCCGGGATCACAGATACGCAGTATTTT
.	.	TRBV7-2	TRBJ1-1	CASSLGGLNTEAFF	TGTGCCAGCAGCTTAGGCGGATTGAACACTGAAGCTTTCTTT
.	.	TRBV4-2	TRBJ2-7	CASSTGGFSYEQYF	TGTGCCAGCAGCACCGGGGGTTTCTCCTACGAGCAGTACTTC
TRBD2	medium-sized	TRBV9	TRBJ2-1	CASSPRLALNEQFF	TGTGCCAGCAGCCCCAGACTAGCGCTAAATGAGCAGTTCTTC
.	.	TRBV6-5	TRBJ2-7	CASSSFARSYEQYF	TGTGCCAGCAGCTCATTCGCGAGATCCTACGAGCAGTACTTC
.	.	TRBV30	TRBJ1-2	CAWSSSIGGYTF	TGTGCCTGGAGTAGTAGCATCGGGGGCTACACCTTC
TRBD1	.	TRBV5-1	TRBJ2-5	CASTIGQGIQETQYF	TGCGCCAGCACCATAGGACAGGGGATCCAAGAGACCCAGTACTTC
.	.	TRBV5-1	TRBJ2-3	CASSLRSGTDTQYF	TGCGCCAGCAGCTTGCGATCAGGCACAGATACGCAGTATTTT
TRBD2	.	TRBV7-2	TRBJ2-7	CASSPTLGLAGAEEQYF	TGTGCCAGCAGCCCGACTCTGGGACTAGCGGGAGCCGAAGAGCAGTACTTC
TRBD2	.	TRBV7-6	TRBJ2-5	CASSLGLAGRGETQYF	TGTGCCAGCAGCCTGGGACTAGCGGGACGGGGAGAGACCCAGTACTTC
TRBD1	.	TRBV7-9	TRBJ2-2	CASSQGQGGTGELFF	TGTGCCAGCAGCCAGGGACAGGGCGGAACCGGGGAGCTGTTTTTT
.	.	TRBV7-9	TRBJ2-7	CASSPDSSYEQYF	TGTGCCAGCAGCCCGGACAGTTCCTACGAGCAGTACTTC
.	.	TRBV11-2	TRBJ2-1	CASSPRGSSYNEQFF	TGTGCCAGCAGCCCCCGAGGGAGCTCCTACAATGAGCAGTTCTTC
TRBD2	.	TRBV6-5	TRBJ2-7	CASSYSPGLAAYEQYF	TGTGCCAGCAGTTACTCTCCGGGACTAGCGGCCTACGAGCAGTACTTC
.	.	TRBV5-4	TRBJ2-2	CASRDMNTGELFF	TGTGCCAGCAGGGACATGAACACCGGGGAGCTGTTTTTT
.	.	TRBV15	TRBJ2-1	CATSRTGWLRETNEQFF	TGTGCCACCAGCAGAACAGGGTGGCTAAGGGAAACCAATGAGCAGTTCTTC
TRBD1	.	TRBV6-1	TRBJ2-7	CASRGRQGVDYEQYF	TGTGCCAGCAGGGGTAGACAGGGGGTCGACTACGAGCAGTACTTC
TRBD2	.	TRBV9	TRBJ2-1	CASSVYSGSSYNEQFF	TGTGCCAGCAGCGTTTATAGCGGGAGCTCCTACAATGAGCAGTTCTTC
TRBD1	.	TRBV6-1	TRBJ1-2	CASSERTGNIYGYTF	TGTGCCAGCAGTGAAAGGACAGGGAATATATATGGCTACACCTTC
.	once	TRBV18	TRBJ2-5	CASSPRGLETQYF	TGTGCCAGCTCACCAAGGGGGTTAGAGACCCAGTACTTC
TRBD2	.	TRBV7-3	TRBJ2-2	CASSHVLAGGPNTGELFF	TGTGCCAGCAGCCACGTACTAGCGGGAGGGCCTAACACCGGGGAGCTGTTTTTT
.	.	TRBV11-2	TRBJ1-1	CASSSLGHEIEAFF	TGTGCCAGCAGCTCATTGGGGCATGAAATTGAAGCTTTCTTT
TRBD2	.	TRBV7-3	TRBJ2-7	CASSQGLAGSSSYEQYF	TGTGCCAGCAGCCAAGGACTAGCGGGGTCGAGCTCCTACGAGCAGTACTTC
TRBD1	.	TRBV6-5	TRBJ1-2	CASSRQGTWNGYTF	TGTGCCAGCAGTCGACAGGGGACCTGGAATGGCTACACCTTC
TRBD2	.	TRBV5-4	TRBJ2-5	CASSLTSGAYQETQYF	TGTGCCAGCAGCTTAACTAGCGGAGCCTACCAAGAGACCCAGTACTTC
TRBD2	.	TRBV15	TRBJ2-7	CATSRDSWEGRDEQYF	TGTGCCACCAGCAGAGATAGTTGGGAGGGCCGCGACGAGCAGTACTTC
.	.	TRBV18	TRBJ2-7	CASSPNQIPYEQYF	TGTGCCAGCTCACCAAATCAGATACCCTACGAGCAGTACTTC
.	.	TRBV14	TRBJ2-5	CASSQEAGYQQETQYF	TGTGCCAGCAGCCAAGAGGCAGGGTACCAACAAGAGACCCAGTACTTC
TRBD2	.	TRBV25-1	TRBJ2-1	CASTRGGLAGGNEQFF	TGTGCCAGCACCCGAGGGGGACTAGCGGGAGGGAATGAGCAGTTCTTC
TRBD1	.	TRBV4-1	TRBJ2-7	CASSHRTGIYEQYF	TGCGCCAGCAGCCATAGGACAGGGATTTACGAGCAGTACTTC
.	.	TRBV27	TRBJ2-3	CASSYGSGGTDTQYF	TGTGCCAGCAGTTATGGTAGTGGAGGTACAGATACGCAGTATTTT
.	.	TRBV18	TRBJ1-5	CASSDRGGISNQPQHF	TGTGCCAGCTCAGATCGGGGGGGGATTAGCAATCAGCCCCAGCATTTT
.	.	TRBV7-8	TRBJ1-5	CASSLAVRDKYSNQPQHF	TGTGCCAGCAGCCTAGCAGTTAGGGACAAATATAGCAATCAGCCCCAGCATTTT